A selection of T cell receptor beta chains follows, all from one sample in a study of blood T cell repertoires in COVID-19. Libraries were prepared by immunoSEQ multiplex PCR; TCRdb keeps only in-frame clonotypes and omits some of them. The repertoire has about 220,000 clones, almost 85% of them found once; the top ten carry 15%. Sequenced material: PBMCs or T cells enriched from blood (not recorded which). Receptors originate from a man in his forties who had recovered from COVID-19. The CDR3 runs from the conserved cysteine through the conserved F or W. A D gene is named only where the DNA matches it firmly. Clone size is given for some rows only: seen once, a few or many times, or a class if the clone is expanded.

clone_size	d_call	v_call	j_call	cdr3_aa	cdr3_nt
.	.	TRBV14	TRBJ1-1	CASSQQVNTEAFF	TGTGCCAGCAGCCAACAGGTGAACACTGAAGCTTTCTTT
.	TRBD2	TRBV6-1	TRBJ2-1	CASSEGPAGGPDEQFF	TGTGCCAGCAGTGAGGGCCCAGCGGGGGGGCCGGATGAGCAGTTCTTC
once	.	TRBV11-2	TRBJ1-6	CASSFQGNSPLHF	TGTGCCAGCAGCTTCCAGGGGAATTCACCCCTCCACTTT
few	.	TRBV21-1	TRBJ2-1	CASSTPTHSNEQFF	TGTGCCAGCAGCACACCAACTCACAGCAATGAGCAGTTCTTC
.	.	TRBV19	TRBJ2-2	CASSTITRAGELFF	TGTGCCAGTAGTACTATAACTAGGGCCGGGGAGCTGTTTTTT
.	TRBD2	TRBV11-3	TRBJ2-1	CASSLVPSGDNEQFF	TGTGCCAGCAGCTTAGTTCCTAGCGGGGATAATGAGCAGTTCTTC
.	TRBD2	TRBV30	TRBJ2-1	CAWSVSGIRNEQFF	TGTGCCTGGAGTGTTAGCGGGATTAGGAATGAGCAGTTCTTC
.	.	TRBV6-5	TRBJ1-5	CASSPYRNQPQHF	TGTGCCAGCAGCCCCTATCGCAATCAGCCCCAGCATTTT
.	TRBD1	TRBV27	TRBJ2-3	CASSRGPSTDTQYF	TGTGCCAGCAGTAGGGGGCCGAGCACAGATACGCAGTATTTT
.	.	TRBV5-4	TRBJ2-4	CASSLGQENIQYF	TGTGCCAGCAGCTTGGGGCAGGAAAACATTCAGTACTTC